This T cell receptor beta chain was documented in a study of shared clonotypes between healthy human individuals. Naive CD8 populations comprised CD45RO-negative cells positively selected for CCR7, excluding terminally differentiated effector memory CD45RA+ cells. Those who donated, Caucasian adults without exception, all lived in Nashville, Tennessee. About this clone itself: Its antigen is as yet unknown. The sample contains more than one DNA sequence encoding this CDR3.

Produced via immunoSEQ multiplex PCR; TCRdb's table is partial and in-frame only. The table has millions of clones, around 96% seen once; the top ten hold approximately 1.2%. Overall study results and limits: The sole specimen, blood, was sampled, and tissue repertoires likely differ.

V lost 0 bases and J lost 3; bases outside the gene matches: 4. CDR3 length: 16 amino acids. The germline V gene has CDR1 SGHDT and CDR2 YYEEEE. The rearrangement uses TRBV5-6 and TRBJ2-3, with 10 bases identical to TRBD2. The clonotype comes from a man younger than 35 in good health. Sequences were obtained from naive CD8+ T cells sorted from blood. CDR3 residues: CASSLELAGVTDTQYF. CDR3 nucleotide sequence: TGTGCCAGCAGCTTGGAGCTAGCGGGAGTGACAGATACGCAGTATTTT.